Presented here are 20 T cell receptor beta chains from one specimen sequenced in a study of blood T cell repertoires in COVID-19. Sequenced by immunoSEQ multiplex PCR; TCRdb stores in-frame clones only, minus some. The sample has approximately 230,000 clones; about 80% are singletons. Sample: PBMCs or T cells enriched from blood (not recorded which). These receptors all come from a man in his forties who had recovered from COVID-19.

The sample holds a few counts of this clone. The chain joins TRBV4-1 to TRBJ2-1; a weak D match, TRBD2 (7 bases). Germline V lookup: CDR1 MGHRA, CDR2 YSYEKL. CDR3 length: 15 amino acids. Trimming stripped 3 bases from V and 7 bases from J, with 16 bases between. The CDR3 loop is CASSHGGGGRNEQFF. In nucleotides, the CDR3 is TGCGCCAGCAGCCATGGCGGCGGGGGCCGGAATGAGCAGTTCTTC.

This chain connects TRBV7-3 to TRBJ2-2; 8 bases map to TRBD1. Germline V gene data show CDR1 as SGHTA and CDR2 as FQGTGA. There are 15 residues in the CDR3. V lost 5 bases, J lost 2 bases, and 4 bases stayed unmatched. The CDR3 loop is CASSPGTGNTGELFF. The CDR3 DNA reads TGTGCCAGCAGCCCCGGGACAGGCAACACCGGGGAGCTGTTTTTT.

The rearrangement uses TRBV2 and TRBJ1-2; 7 bases align to TRBD1. V dropped 5 bases and J dropped 7; count of bases not matched to a gene: 10. The CDR3 runs to 14 residues. The germline V gene encodes CDR1 SNHLY and CDR2 FYNNEI. DNA for the CDR3: TGTGCCAGCAGTAAAGAGGGGGCGATCGGTGGCTACACCTTC. Its translation: CASSKEGAIGGYTF.

Here the CDR3 DNA reads TGTGCCACCAGTGAACGGACTAGCGGAAAGGAGACCCAGTACTTC. Translated: CATSERTSGKETQYF. The chain combines TRBV24-1 with TRBJ2-5, with 10 bases fitting TRBD2. Germline V CDR1 and CDR2: KGHDR, SFDVKD. With V trimmed by 4 bases and J by 5 bases, 6 bases remained unmatched. This CDR3 has 15 amino acids.

The chain recombines TRBV5-1 with TRBJ2-1; possibly TRBD2 for D (5 bases). CDR1 and CDR2 from the germline V gene are SGHRS and YFSETQ. This CDR3 spans 15 amino acids. V was shortened by 3 bases and J by 0 bases, with 10 bases between the two germline ends. The CDR3 nucleotides read TGCGCCAGCAGCTGGACTCCTAGCTCCTACAATGAGCAGTTCTTC. Its translation is CASSWTPSSYNEQFF.

The chain is built from TRBV7-9 and TRBJ1-5, with D possibly being TRBD1 (6 bases). The CDR3 totals 16 residues. Germline CDR1 and CDR2: SEHNR and FQNEAQ (reference sequence). Trimming stripped 2 bases from V and 2 bases from J, with 13 bases between. The CDR3 bases are TGTGCCAGCAGCTTATGGACAGCTGACGGCAATCAGCCCCAGCATTTT. Translation: CASSLWTADGNQPQHF.

V and J are TRBV18 and TRBJ2-1; D may be TRBD2 (5 bases). Trimming cost V 3 bases and J 7 bases, with 13 bases left between them. The length of the CDR3 is 14 residues. The germline V gene encodes CDR1 KGHSH and CDR2 LQKENI. CDR3 sequence: CASSPRARRNEQFF. The CDR3 nucleotides read TGTGCCAGCTCACCTAGGGCCAGGAGGAATGAGCAGTTCTTC.

The rearrangement uses TRBV3-1 (or the pseudogene TRBV3-2) and TRBJ2-3; 7 bases are shared with TRBD2. The V gene's germline CDR1 is LGHDT and CDR2 YNNKEL (reference sequence). The CDR3 runs 15 residues. J lost 4 bases, V lost 3 bases, and 7 bases had no gene match. The CDR3 DNA reads TGTGCCAGCAGCCAGCTCAAGGGAGGGGCAGATACGCAGTATTTT. Its translation is CASSQLKGGADTQYF.

The rearrangement joins TRBV29-1 to TRBJ2-1; 8 bases align to TRBD2. Germline CDR1 is SQVTM and CDR2 is ANQGSEA. V lost 7 bases to trimming and J lost 0 bases; unmatched junction nucleotides: 8. The CDR3 covers 15 residues. The CDR3 coding sequence is TGCAGCGCCTCGGGGGGGACTAGCTCCTACAATGAGCAGTTCTTC. As protein: CSASGGTSSYNEQFF.

The rearrangement joins TRBV7-3 to TRBJ1-1; weak D call: TRBD1 (6 bases). Trimming removed 5 bases from V and 4 bases from J, with 11 bases in between. Germline values: CDR1 SGHTA, CDR2 FQGTGA. CDR3 length: 13 amino acids. This CDR3 is CASSTRDTTEAFF. In DNA, the CDR3 is TGTGCCAGCAGCACCCGGGACACCACTGAAGCTTTCTTT. The full variable domain, completed using reference TRBV7-3 and TRBJ1-1, is GAGVSQTPSNKVTEKGKYVELRCDPISGHTALYWYRQSLGQGPEFLIYFQGTGAADDSGLPNDRFFAVRPEGSVSTLKIQRTERGDSAVYLCASSTRDTTEAFFGQGTRLTVV.

This clone has just one count. This chain connects TRBV7-2 to TRBJ1-6; D is possibly TRBD1 (6 bases). The length of the CDR3 is 14 residues. The germline V gene encodes CDR1 SGHTA and CDR2 FQGNSA. V lost 2 bases, J lost 8 bases, and 10 bases lay in between. This chain's CDR3 is CASSLQGLDSPLHF. CDR3 sequence (DNA): TGTGCCAGCAGCTTACAGGGGTTAGATTCACCCCTCCACTTT.

The chain employs TRBV7-7 and TRBJ1-3; TRBD1 aligns across 8 bases. V trimming: 5 bases; J trimming: 2 bases; junction bases outside the gene matches: 5. The CDR3 has 15 amino acids. Germline V lookup: CDR1 SSHAT, CDR2 FNYEAQ (reference sequence). The CDR3 DNA sequence: TGTGCCAGCAGCCGACGGACAGGGACTGGAAACACCATATATTTT. It encodes CASSRRTGTGNTIYF.

The V and J genes are TRBV7-2 and TRBJ2-1; tentatively, D is TRBD1 (5 bases). Germline loops: CDR1 SGHTA, CDR2 FQGNSA. CDR3 length: 16 amino acids. Trimming took off 1 base at V and 3 bases at J, with 13 bases between the two ends. The CDR3 coding sequence is TGTGCCAGCAGCTTAGTCAGCACAGGCCGCTACAATGAGCAGTTCTTC. Its translation is CASSLVSTGRYNEQFF.

The chain joins TRBV6-5 to TRBJ1-2, with 11 bases lining up with TRBD1. Germline assignment: CDR1 MNHEY and CDR2 SVGAGI. Unmatched junction bases numbered 6, after V lost 5 bases and J lost 7 bases. The CDR3 covers 14 residues. The CDR3 loop reads CASSRTGGERGYTF. The CDR3 DNA reads TGTGCCAGCAGTCGGACAGGGGGCGAACGTGGCTACACCTTC.

Regarding this clone: This sample includes further DNA sequences coding for the same CDR3. J is TRBJ1-5 and V is TRBV7-2; no reliable D call. Trimming took 3 bases from V and 0 from J, leaving 3 bases between them. This CDR3 comprises 13 residues. Germline CDR1 and CDR2: SGHTA and FQGNSA. The CDR3 DNA is TGTGCCAGCAGCTTCTATAGCAATCAGCCCCAGCATTTT. It encodes CASSFYSNQPQHF.

The genes are TRBV2 and TRBJ1-2; 9 nucleotides align to TRBD1. Germline-derived CDR1 and CDR2 are SNHLY and FYNNEI. The CDR3 is 11 residues long. Losses at the gene ends were 9 bases for V and 8 bases for J; bases not matched to a gene: 4. CDR3 amino acids: CASGTGTGYTF. CDR3 sequence (DNA): TGTGCCAGTGGGACAGGGACCGGCTACACCTTC.

The CDR3, as DNA: TGTGCCAGCCTCCGCCGGGACAGGGCTCCAGAAGCTTTCTTT. Its translation is CASLRRDRAPEAFF. The V and J genes are TRBV5-6 and TRBJ1-1; 9 bases fit TRBD1. The CDR3 extends over 14 amino acids. Germline lookup yields CDR1 SGHDT and CDR2 YYEEEE. J gave up 8 bases and V 7 bases, and 12 bases lay outside the gene matches.

The chain joins TRBV2 to TRBJ1-6, with 7 bases matching TRBD1. Germline trimming cut 4 bases from V and 7 bases from J; bases unmatched to any gene: 10. In germline, CDR1 is SNHLY, CDR2 FYNNEI. The CDR3 length is 16 residues. The CDR3 sequence is CASSGGRGGKNSPLHF. Here the CDR3 DNA reads TGTGCCAGCAGTGGTGGTAGAGGGGGCAAAAATTCACCCCTCCACTTT.

The V and J genes are TRBV7-6 and TRBJ1-1; tentatively, D is TRBD1 (5 bases). From germline, CDR1 is SGHVS and CDR2 FNYEAQ. The CDR3 length is 13 residues. Trimming took 5 bases from V and 1 from J, leaving 8 bases between them. CDR3 in amino acids: CASSLDRNTEAFF. In DNA form, the CDR3 reads TGTGCCAGCAGCCTAGACAGGAACACTGAAGCTTTCTTT.

The chain recombines TRBV7-8 with TRBJ1-5; D ambiguous. The CDR3 is 13 residues long. V was shortened by 1 base and J by 5 bases, with 6 bases between the two germline ends. Germline V lookup: CDR1 SGHVS, CDR2 FQNEAQ. The CDR3 here is CASSLEEDQPQHF. The CDR3 DNA follows: TGTGCCAGCAGCTTAGAAGAGGATCAGCCCCAGCATTTT.